A selection of T cell receptor beta chains follows, all from one sample in a study of shared clonotypes between healthy human individuals. Generated by immunoSEQ multiplex PCR, the TCRdb table keeps only in-frame clones and is missing some. The table records about 92,000 clones, approximately 51% of them present only once. Sequencing was carried out using PBMCs. These receptors all stem from a woman aged 35 to 49 in good health. Some clones in this sample may be carry-over from other donors' samples. CDR3s include the opening cysteine and the closing phenylalanine or tryptophan. The D gene is left open where the match is weak. Size values are once, few and many counts, or a class for expanded clones, and some rows have none.

cdr3_length: 13
clone_size: NA
v_call: TRBV30
d_call: NA
j_call: TRBJ2-2
cdr3_aa: CAWSDRVPGELFF
cdr3_nt: TGTGCCTGGAGTGACAGGGTACCCGGGGAGCTGTTTTTT

cdr3_length: 13
clone_size: NA
v_call: TRBV6-6
d_call: TRBD1
j_call: TRBJ1-1
cdr3_aa: CASGKTGGVEAFF
cdr3_nt: TGTGCCAGCGGAAAGACAGGGGGCGTTGAAGCTTTCTTT

cdr3_length: 15
clone_size: few
v_call: TRBV28
d_call: NA
j_call: TRBJ1-1
cdr3_aa: CASLGAGEGLTEAFF
cdr3_nt: TGTGCCAGCCTCGGGGCAGGGGAAGGATTGACTGAAGCTTTCTTT

cdr3_length: 16
clone_size: NA
v_call: TRBV28
d_call: TRBD1
j_call: TRBJ1-5
cdr3_aa: CASRGSRGLGDQPQHF
cdr3_nt: TGTGCCAGCAGGGGTAGCAGGGGGCTAGGAGATCAGCCCCAGCATTTT

cdr3_length: 17
clone_size: NA
v_call: TRBV11-3
d_call: TRBD2
j_call: TRBJ2-1
cdr3_aa: CASSYRGSGGRAGEQFF
cdr3_nt: TGTGCCAGCAGCTATAGGGGGTCTGGCGGGAGGGCAGGTGAGCAGTTCTTC

cdr3_length: 15
clone_size: NA
v_call: TRBV9
d_call: NA
j_call: TRBJ2-3
cdr3_aa: CASSVELRSTDTQYF
cdr3_nt: TGTGCCAGCAGCGTAGAGTTGCGGAGCACAGATACGCAGTATTTT

cdr3_length: 15
clone_size: few
v_call: TRBV4-1
d_call: NA
j_call: TRBJ2-1
cdr3_aa: CASSQTQPSFYEQFF
cdr3_nt: TGCGCCAGCAGCCAAACCCAGCCCTCGTTTTATGAGCAGTTCTTC

cdr3_length: 14
clone_size: NA
v_call: TRBV30
d_call: NA
j_call: TRBJ2-3
cdr3_aa: CAWSAGLSTDTQYF
cdr3_nt: TGTGCCTGGAGTGCGGGCCTTAGCACAGATACGCAGTATTTC

cdr3_length: 12
clone_size: NA
v_call: TRBV30
d_call: NA
j_call: TRBJ2-7
cdr3_aa: CAWDRQDYEQYF
cdr3_nt: TGTGCCTGGGACAGGCAGGACTACGAGCAGTACTTC

cdr3_length: 15
clone_size: NA
v_call: TRBV27
d_call: TRBD2
j_call: TRBJ2-7
cdr3_aa: CASSLGLAGLYEQYF
cdr3_nt: TGTGCCAGCAGTTTGGGACTAGCGGGACTATACGAGCAGTACTTC

cdr3_length: 11
clone_size: many
v_call: TRBV5-1
d_call: NA
j_call: TRBJ2-5
cdr3_aa: CASSQPGPLYF
cdr3_nt: TGCGCCAGCAGCCAACCGGGACCGCTATACTTC

cdr3_length: 13
clone_size: NA
v_call: TRBV7-9
d_call: NA
j_call: TRBJ1-1
cdr3_aa: CASKFQGNTEAFF
cdr3_nt: TGTGCCAGCAAATTCCAGGGGAACACTGAAGCTTTCTTT

cdr3_length: 13
clone_size: few
v_call: TRBV18
d_call: NA
j_call: TRBJ2-5
cdr3_aa: CASSPAYQETQYF
cdr3_nt: TGTGCCAGCTCACCAGCGTACCAAGAGACCCAGTACTTC

cdr3_length: 16
clone_size: few
v_call: TRBV7-6
d_call: TRBD1
j_call: TRBJ2-5
cdr3_aa: CASSNGQGWGRETQYF
cdr3_nt: TGTGCCAGCAGCAACGGACAGGGGTGGGGAAGGGAGACCCAGTACTTC

cdr3_length: 13
clone_size: NA
v_call: TRBV25-1
d_call: NA
j_call: TRBJ2-5
cdr3_aa: CASSADGPQEQYF
cdr3_nt: TGTGCCAGCAGTGCCGACGGACCCCAGGAGCAGTACTTC

cdr3_length: 14
clone_size: many
v_call: TRBV5-1
d_call: NA
j_call: TRBJ2-4
cdr3_aa: CASSLAGEENIQYF
cdr3_nt: TGCGCCAGCAGCTTGGCGGGGGAAGAGAACATTCAGTACTTC

cdr3_length: 13
clone_size: NA
v_call: TRBV9
d_call: NA
j_call: TRBJ1-5
cdr3_aa: CASSASSNQPQHF
cdr3_nt: TGTGCCAGCAGCGCAAGCTCGAATCAGCCCCAGCATTTT

cdr3_length: 15
clone_size: NA
v_call: TRBV5-1
d_call: NA
j_call: TRBJ2-7
cdr3_aa: CASSLGGRVAEEQYF
cdr3_nt: TGCGCCAGCAGCTTGGGAGGCAGGGTGGCGGAGGAGCAGTACTTC

cdr3_length: 18
clone_size: few
v_call: TRBV5-6
d_call: TRBD2
j_call: TRBJ2-5
cdr3_aa: CASSLAGFSASGKETQYF
cdr3_nt: TGTGCCAGCAGCTTGGCCGGCTTCTCGGCTAGCGGGAAAGAGACCCAGTACTTC

cdr3_length: 13
clone_size: NA
v_call: TRBV27
d_call: TRBD1
j_call: TRBJ1-2
cdr3_aa: CASSLDRHYGYTF
cdr3_nt: TGTGCCAGCAGTTTGGACAGGCACTATGGCTACACCTTC

cdr3_length: 14
clone_size: NA
v_call: TRBV11-2
d_call: NA
j_call: TRBJ2-2
cdr3_aa: CASSLDRATGELFF
cdr3_nt: TGTGCCAGCAGCTTAGATAGGGCCACCGGGGAGCTGTTTTTT

cdr3_length: 15
clone_size: NA
v_call: TRBV15
d_call: NA
j_call: TRBJ2-7
cdr3_aa: CATSRDASASYEQYF
cdr3_nt: TGTGCCACCAGCAGAGATGCCTCCGCTTCCTACGAGCAGTACTTC

cdr3_length: 16
clone_size: NA
v_call: TRBV28
d_call: TRBD1
j_call: TRBJ2-7
cdr3_aa: CASSYQGETPSYEQYF
cdr3_nt: TGTGCCAGCAGTTACCAGGGGGAGACCCCCTCCTACGAGCAGTACTTC

cdr3_length: 17
clone_size: NA
v_call: TRBV7-9
d_call: NA
j_call: TRBJ1-2
cdr3_aa: CASSLEGARGANYGYTF
cdr3_nt: TGTGCCAGCAGCTTAGAAGGCGCTCGGGGAGCTAACTATGGCTACACCTTC

cdr3_length: 15
clone_size: NA
v_call: TRBV4-2
d_call: TRBD2
j_call: TRBJ2-3
cdr3_aa: CASSFWGGSPDTQYF
cdr3_nt: TGTGCCAGCAGCTTTTGGGGGGGTTCTCCAGATACGCAGTATTTT

cdr3_length: 14
clone_size: many
v_call: TRBV5-4
d_call: TRBD2
j_call: TRBJ2-3
cdr3_aa: CASKPGGTTDTQYF
cdr3_nt: TGTGCCAGTAAACCGGGGGGTACCACAGATACGCAGTATTTT

cdr3_length: 15
clone_size: NA
v_call: TRBV7-2
d_call: NA
j_call: TRBJ1-2
cdr3_aa: CASSPNVGAHYGYTF
cdr3_nt: TGTGCCAGCAGCCCAAACGTGGGGGCGCACTATGGCTACACCTTC

cdr3_length: 14
clone_size: NA
v_call: TRBV25-1
d_call: TRBD1
j_call: TRBJ1-2
cdr3_aa: CASSEQGANYGYTF
cdr3_nt: TGTGCCAGCAGTGAACAGGGGGCTAACTATGGCTACACCTTC

cdr3_length: 19
clone_size: few
v_call: TRBV9
d_call: TRBD1
j_call: TRBJ1-3
cdr3_aa: CASSVGARTGTFSGNTIYF
cdr3_nt: TGTGCCAGCAGCGTAGGGGCCAGGACAGGCACATTCTCTGGAAACACCATATATTTT

cdr3_length: 15
clone_size: NA
v_call: TRBV5-1
d_call: TRBD2
j_call: TRBJ2-3
cdr3_aa: CASSSLAGVVHTQYF
cdr3_nt: TGCGCCAGCAGCTCACTAGCGGGAGTAGTCCATACGCAGTATTTT

cdr3_length: 14
clone_size: once
v_call: TRBV4-2
d_call: TRBD2
j_call: TRBJ2-5
cdr3_aa: CASSPGGAGETQYF
cdr3_nt: TGTGCCAGCAGCCCGGGGGGGGCAGGGGAGACCCAGTACTTC

cdr3_length: 13
clone_size: many
v_call: TRBV28
d_call: NA
j_call: TRBJ1-1
cdr3_aa: CASSETGGVQAFF
cdr3_nt: TGTGCCAGCAGTGAGACAGGAGGGGTTCAAGCTTTCTTT